This T cell receptor beta chain was sequenced for a study of blood T cell repertoires in COVID-19. Study at large: The cDNA or gDNA used as material had been derived from T cells, B-cell-depleted T cells, or PBMCs.

This table comes from immunoSEQ multiplex PCR, and its TCRdb copy is limited to in-frame clones, with some not included. The sample includes about 480,000 clones, about 91% seen only once; the top ten take approximately 0.9%. Germline V gene data show CDR1 as SGHAT and CDR2 as FQNNGV. This CDR3 contains 15 residues. V was pared by 4 bases and J by 6 bases, with 4 bases of the junction left unmatched. The clonotype comes from a man younger than 35 with COVID-19, enrolled during active disease. The sequencing sample was made of peripheral blood. This sequence joins TRBV11-2 and TRBJ2-2; 11 positions agree with TRBD1. Here the CDR3 reads CASSWDRGGSGELFF. DNA of the CDR3: TGTGCCAGCAGCTGGGACAGGGGGGGTTCCGGGGAGCTGTTTTTT. Using reference TRBV11-2 and TRBJ2-2 for the parts outside the CDR3, the full variable domain is EAGVAQSPRYKIIEKRQSVAFWCNPISGHATLYWYQQILGQGPKLLIQFQNNGVVDDSQLPKDRFSAERLKGVDSTLKIQPAKLEDSAVYLCASSWDRGGSGELFFGEGSRLTVL.